This T cell receptor (beta chain) was identified in a study of T cell responses to AZD1222 COVID-19 vaccine. V lost 5 bases, J lost 0 bases, and 13 bases lay in between. Looked up from germline, CDR1 is SGHNT and CDR2 is YENEEA. CDR3 length: 16 residues. TCRdb keeps only in-frame clones here, not all; method: immunoSEQ multiplex PCR. Among some 84,000 clones listed, over 75% were seen once. Sequenced here: peripheral blood, sampled on day 0 of AZD1222 vaccination. V usage is TRBV11-3 and J usage is TRBJ2-2; D possibly corresponds to TRBD2 (6 bases). This TCR came from an adult in good health. The CDR3 region is CASSQWDLTNTGELFF. In DNA form, the CDR3 reads TGTGCCAGCAGCCAATGGGACTTAACGAACACCGGGGAGCTGTTTTTT. Looking up the rest from reference TRBV11-3 and TRBJ2-2 gives the full variable domain: EAGVVQSPRYKIIEKKQPVAFWCNPISGHNTLYWYLQNLGQGPELLIRYENEEAVDDSQLPKDRFSAERLKGVDSTLKIQPAELGDSAVYLCASSQWDLTNTGELFFGEGSRLTVL.